The clone carrying this TCR beta chain came up a few times. The data are from a study of blood T cell repertoires in COVID-19. The wider study: Spain, Italy and the United States supplied samples that represented acute and convalescent COVID-19. PBMCs, B-cell-depleted T cells, or T cells provided the cDNA or gDNA that made up the material.

In the original processing: Amplification of reference gene primers was used by the study to estimate nucleated cell counts. Profiled with immunoSEQ multiplex PCR; TCRdb holds only in-frame clones, not every one. That table gives V, J and clone size, and the DNA gave D and trimming. The data show around 98,000 clones, with about four fifths seen just once and around 22% held by the top ten. The germline gives CDR1 MRHNA, CDR2 SNTAGT. V lost 0 bases and J lost 5, with 5 bases in between. The CDR3 has 13 amino acids. The chain combines TRBV6-4 with TRBJ2-1; no reliable D call. The TCR originated in a man aged 70-80 years with acute or convalescent COVID-19. The specimen was peripheral blood. The CDR3 region is CASSDSTHNEQFF. The CDR3, as DNA: TGTGCCAGCAGTGACTCGACACACAATGAGCAGTTCTTC.